These 21 T cell receptor beta chains originate from one sample sequenced in a study of chemoradiotherapy in HPV16-positive cancers. Clones were read by immunoSEQ multiplex PCR, and TCRdb kept only the in-frame ones, dropping some. This sample has approximately 12,000 clones; about three fifths occur once, and the top ten carry approximately 16%. The specimen was obtained from a patient who underwent chemoradiotherapy. These receptors were collected from a human donor with HPV-associated anogenital cancer.

The chain's CDR3 is CASSSPGQAGELFF. CDR3 coding DNA: TGTGCCAGCAGCTCCCCAGGGCAAGCCGGGGAGCTGTTTTTT. V usage is TRBV7-9 and J usage is TRBJ2-2; tentatively, D is TRBD1 (5 bases). Per the germline V gene, CDR1 is SEHNR and CDR2 is FQNEAQ (reference sequence). The CDR3 is made up of 14 amino acids. V lost 4 bases, J lost 6 bases, and 12 bases lay in between.

In this sample, this clone turned up once. The chain carries TRBV5-4 and TRBJ2-5; D may be TRBD2 (6 bases). The CDR3 consists of 15 residues. Germline V CDR1 and CDR2: SGHNT, YYREEE (reference sequence). V lost 4 bases and J 4 bases, leaving 17 bases between the germline ends. This chain's CDR3 is CASSALSGAGETQYF. CDR3 sequence (DNA): TGTGCCAGCAGCGCTTTATCGGGAGCTGGAGAGACCCAGTACTTC.

The V gene is TRBV15, the J gene TRBJ2-3, with D uncertain. The CDR3 runs to 15 residues. The V gene lost 1 base and the J gene lost 3 bases, with 11 bases spanning the gap. Germline assignment: CDR1 LNHNV and CDR2 YYDKDF (reference sequence). The CDR3 nucleotides read TGTGCCACCAGCAGAGTCCAATTATGGACAGATACGCAGTATTTT. Amino acids: CATSRVQLWTDTQYF. Drawing the rest from reference TRBV15 and TRBJ2-3, the complete variable domain is DAMVIQNPRYQVTQFGKPVTLSCSQTLNHNVMYWYQQKSSQAPKLLFHYYDKDFNNEADTPDNFQSRRPNTSFCFLDIRSPGLGDTAMYLCATSRVQLWTDTQYFGPGTRLTVL.

This chain links TRBV28 with TRBJ2-1; TRBD1 might be the D (5 bases). CDR3 length: 13 residues. Deletions cut 2 bases from V and 6 bases from J, with 8 bases between. The germline V gene encodes CDR1 MDHEN and CDR2 SYDVKM. The CDR3 coding sequence is TGTGCCAGCAGTTTAACCAGGGTCAATGAGCAGTTCTTC. Its protein product is CASSLTRVNEQFF.

The table lists this clone with a few counts. V is TRBV19 and J is TRBJ2-1; TRBD1 might be the D (6 bases). The CDR3 is made up of 17 amino acids. CDR1 is LNHDA, CDR2 SQIVND, per germline (reference sequence). Trimming left V 3 bases short and J 3 bases short, with 18 bases between. Written as DNA, the CDR3 is TGTGCCAGTAGTATTGGATCGGCACAGGGCTTCTACAATGAGCAGTTCTTC. It codes for CASSIGSAQGFYNEQFF.

V gene TRBV27 combines with J gene TRBJ2-4; no reliable D call. The germline CDR1 and CDR2 sequences are MNHEY and SMNVEV (reference sequence). Trimming took 3 bases from V and 1 from J, leaving 4 bases between them. The CDR3 has 13 residues. The CDR3 nucleotides read TGTGCCAGCAGTTTGAATGCCAAAAACATTCAGTACTTC. Translation gives CASSLNAKNIQYF.

This chain connects TRBV29-1 to TRBJ1-1; 7 bases agree with TRBD1. This CDR3 comprises 16 residues. Per germline, CDR1 SQVTM and CDR2 ANQGSEA. V dropped 4 bases and J dropped 4; count of bases not matched to a gene: 15. This CDR3 is CSVVVLTGRGATEAFF. As DNA, the CDR3 is TGCAGCGTTGTTGTATTGACAGGGAGGGGGGCCACTGAAGCTTTCTTT.

The V call is TRBV19, the J call TRBJ1-5; weak D call: TRBD1 (6 bases). The CDR3 extends over 15 amino acids. The V and J ends lost 1 base and 4 bases respectively, with 11 bases between them. The germline CDR1 and CDR2 sequences are LNHDA and SQIVND (reference sequence). CDR3 amino acids: CASSIAEQGNQPQHF. The DNA for the CDR3 is TGTGCCAGTAGTATAGCAGAACAGGGAAATCAGCCCCAGCATTTT.

This clone has a handful of counts. The V call is TRBV28, the J call TRBJ2-3, with 10 bases fitting TRBD2. Germline trimming cut 3 bases from V and 4 bases from J; bases unmatched to any gene: 10. The CDR3 loop spans 17 amino acids. Germline V gene sequence: CDR1 MDHEN, CDR2 SYDVKM. The CDR3 sequence: CASSFGSSSGSADTQYF. CDR3 nucleotides: TGTGCCAGCAGTTTCGGGTCGTCTAGCGGGAGTGCAGATACGCAGTATTTT. The entire variable domain, with the rest obtained from reference TRBV28 and TRBJ2-3, is as follows: DVKVTQSSRYLVKRTGEKVFLECVQDMDHENMFWYRQDPGLGLRLIYFSYDVKMKEKGDIPEGYSVSREKKERFSLILESASTNQTSMYLCASSFGSSSGSADTQYFGPGTRLTVL.

The rearrangement joins TRBV1 to TRBJ2-7; TRBD2 was called by the table and not checked on the DNA. TRBV1 is a pseudogene segment. This CDR3 has 14 residues. CDR3 sequence (DNA): TGCACCAGCAGCCCCGGACTAGCGGGATACGAGCAGTACTTC. Residues: CTSSPGLAGYEQYF.

The chain links TRBV11-2 to TRBJ2-2, with unresolved D. The V and J ends lost 3 bases and 1 base respectively, with 3 bases between them. The CDR3 has 13 amino acids. Germline-derived CDR1 and CDR2 are SGHAT and FQNNGV. The CDR3 sequence: CASSFQNTGELFF. CDR3 in DNA: TGTGCCAGCAGCTTTCAGAACACCGGGGAGCTGTTTTTT.

By share, this clone ranks as medium-sized. This rearrangement joins TRBV6-4 to TRBJ1-6; TRBD1 matches 9 bases. This CDR3 is built from 14 residues. The junction had 3 bases not matched to a gene; V was cut back by 5 bases and J by 7 bases. Germline V gene data show CDR1 as MRHNA and CDR2 as SNTAGT. CDR3 amino acids: CASSPGQGNSPLHF. In DNA form, the CDR3 reads TGTGCCAGCAGTCCTGGACAGGGGAATTCACCCCTCCACTTT.

V usage is TRBV19 and J usage is TRBJ1-5; TRBD1 aligns across 7 bases. Unmatched junction bases numbered 10, after V lost 6 bases and J lost 2 bases. This CDR3 is 16 amino acids long. CDR1 LNHDA and CDR2 SQIVND come from the germline V gene (reference sequence). In nucleotides, the CDR3 is TGTGCCAGTAGCCGGGACAGCTTTTTGGGCAATCAGCCCCAGCATTTT. Encoded protein: CASSRDSFLGNQPQHF. The whole variable domain, filled in from reference TRBV19 and TRBJ1-5, reads DGGITQSPKYLFRKEGQNVTLSCEQNLNHDAMYWYRQDPGQGLRLIYYSQIVNDFQKGDIAEGYSVSREKKESFPLTVTSAQKNPTAFYLCASSRDSFLGNQPQHFGDGTRLSIL.

The chain employs TRBV28 and TRBJ1-5; D is ambiguous. CDR1 is MDHEN, CDR2 SYDVKM, per germline. Between the trimmed V and J ends, which lost 1 base and 3 bases, there was a span of 7 bases. The CDR3 spans 14 residues. The CDR3 DNA reads as TGTGCCAGCAGTTTATCCCCCTCCAATCAGCCCCAGCATTTT. As protein: CASSLSPSNQPQHF.

This clone was seen more than once but under ten times. This chain joins TRBV2 and TRBJ1-2, with D maybe TRBD1 (5 bases). V lost 6 bases to trimming and J lost 4 bases, with 9 bases between them. Germline values: CDR1 SNHLY, CDR2 FYNNEI. The CDR3 is made up of 12 amino acids. CDR3 region: CASRRDVYGYTF. The CDR3 coding sequence is TGTGCCAGCAGACGGGACGTCTATGGCTACACCTTC. Full variable domain (outside the CDR3, taken from reference TRBV2 and TRBJ1-2): EPEVTQTPSHQVTQMGQEVILRCVPISNHLYFYWYRQILGQKVEFLVSFYNNEISEKSEIFDDQFSVERPDGSNFTLKIRSTKLEDSAMYFCASRRDVYGYTFGSGTRLTVV.

The sample holds a few counts of this clone. The chain joins TRBV9 to TRBJ2-2; D not resolved. Looked up from germline, CDR1 is SGDLS and CDR2 is YYNGEE. The length of the CDR3 is 14 residues. V gave up 0 bases and J gave up 4 bases, with 7 bases separating them. CDR3 nucleotides: TGTGCCAGCAGCGTAGGTAGAGCCACCGGGGAGCTGTTTTTT. This gives the protein CASSVGRATGELFF.

V and J are TRBV5-1 and TRBJ2-3; 9 nucleotides match TRBD2. CDR3 length equals 17 residues. Germline CDR1 is SGHRS and CDR2 is YFSETQ. Trimming cost V 1 base and J 1 base; bases outside gene matches: 7. CDR3 in amino acids: CASSLPGTSRRTDTQYF. The DNA of the CDR3 is TGCGCCAGCAGCTTGCCCGGGACTAGCAGGCGCACAGATACGCAGTATTTT.

There are a few counts of this clone. The chain recombines TRBV18 with TRBJ2-7; the D call may be TRBD1 or TRBD2 (5 bases each). In germline, CDR1 is KGHSH, CDR2 LQKENI. This CDR3 is built from 15 residues. V lost 5 bases to trimming and J lost 3 bases, with 17 bases between them. CDR3 nucleotide sequence: TGTGCCAGCTCAACGGGATGGGGGTCGGGCTACGAGCAGTACTTC. Amino acids: CASSTGWGSGYEQYF.

The chain carries TRBV9 and TRBJ2-7, with 9 nucleotides matching TRBD2. There are 14 residues in the CDR3. The J segment lost 1 base and the V segment lost 3 bases, leaving 2 bases of the junction unmatched. Germline lookup yields CDR1 SGDLS and CDR2 YYNGEE. CDR3 DNA sequence: TGTGCCAGCAGCGCGGGACTAGCTTCCTACGAGCAGTACTTC. This codes for CASSAGLASYEQYF.

The chain recombines TRBV15 with TRBJ1-4; 10 bases are shared with TRBD1. Germline CDR1 and CDR2: LNHNV and YYDKDF (reference sequence). Trimming at V came to 4 bases and at J to 7 bases, leaving 6 bases not matched to a gene. The CDR3 is 15 amino acids. The CDR3 coding sequence is TGTGCCACCAGCACTTGGACAGGGGGAAGTGAAAAACTGTTTTTT. Residues: CATSTWTGGSEKLFF.

V gene TRBV20-1 combines with J gene TRBJ2-3; D ambiguous. The CDR3 loop spans 11 amino acids. Trimming cost V 5 bases and J 8 bases, with 11 bases left between them. Germline V lookup: CDR1 DFQATT, CDR2 SNEGSKA (reference sequence). Written as DNA, the CDR3 is TGCAGTGCTGGGCCTCTAGGTACGCAGTATTTT. This gives the protein CSAGPLGTQYF.